The 22 T cell receptor beta chains presented below share a single source sample, sequenced in a study of cytomegalovirus exposure and HLA in healthy donors. PCR primers comprised 60 Vbeta and 13 Jbeta primers. Produced via immunoSEQ multiplex PCR; TCRdb's table is partial and in-frame only. The table includes 98,000 or so clones, 70% to 85% detected once. Sequencing was performed on PBMCs. The receptors originated from a woman aged 18-29 years in good health and CMV-seropositive.

This clone showed up just a few times. The gene calls are TRBV29-1 and TRBJ1-1, with D possibly matching TRBD1 (5 bases). The V and J ends lost 7 bases and 0 bases respectively, with 12 bases between them. The CDR3 runs 13 residues. Germline V gene data show CDR1 as SQVTM and CDR2 as ANQGSEA. For the CDR3, the DNA is TGCAGCGCTCCGGGACTGATGAACACTGAAGCTTTCTTT. It specifies CSAPGLMNTEAFF.

The chain combines TRBV5-1 with TRBJ2-7; TRBD2 matches 12 bases. The V segment lost 4 bases and the J segment 7 bases; nucleotides outside the gene matches: 9. The germline CDR1 and CDR2 sequences are SGHRS and YFSETQ. The CDR3 totals 15 residues. This chain's CDR3 is CASSLRTSGDWEQYF. The CDR3 DNA is TGCGCCAGCAGCCTGAGGACTAGCGGGGACTGGGAGCAGTACTTC.

This clone was found once. The chain is built from TRBV4-1 and TRBJ2-1, with a weak D call TRBD1 (6 bases). With 2 bases removed from V and 0 bases from J, the gap between germline ends came to 14 bases. Germline V gene data show CDR1 as MGHRA and CDR2 as YSYEKL. The CDR3 has 17 residues. The CDR3 reads CASSQRMGAGSYNEQFF. CDR3 coding DNA: TGCGCCAGCAGCCAAAGAATGGGGGCGGGCTCCTACAATGAGCAGTTCTTC.

The chain is built from TRBV28 and TRBJ2-2; 7 bases align to TRBD1. The CDR3 is 18 residues long. V trimming: 6 bases; J trimming: 0 bases; junction bases outside the gene matches: 13. The germline V gene encodes CDR1 MDHEN and CDR2 SYDVKM. This CDR3 reads CASSPAPGQSSNTGELFF. CDR3 bases: TGTGCCAGCAGCCCCGCTCCGGGACAGAGTTCGAACACCGGGGAGCTGTTTTTT.

The J gene is TRBJ1-4, the V gene TRBV15; D is uncertain. CDR3 size: 13 residues. The germline V and J ends were trimmed by 8 bases and 2 bases, with 9 bases remaining between them. CDR1 LNHNV and CDR2 YYDKDF come from the germline V gene (reference sequence). The CDR3 protein is CATSGSTNEKLFF. In DNA form, the CDR3 reads TGTGCCACCTCCGGGTCCACTAATGAAAAACTGTTTTTT.

The chain recombines TRBV27 with TRBJ2-5; 7 bases line up with TRBD1. The CDR3 runs to 15 residues. Germline CDR1 and CDR2: MNHEY and SMNVEV (reference sequence). With 4 bases clipped from V and 5 bases from J, the junction kept 10 bases outside the gene matches. The CDR3 DNA reads as TGTGCCAGCAGTTACACACAGGGGCTTGGGGAGACCCAGTACTTC. This translates into CASSYTQGLGETQYF.

This sequence joins TRBV5-6 and TRBJ1-1, with D possibly being TRBD1 (5 bases). CDR3 length: 15 amino acids. V gave up 4 bases and J gave up 3 bases, with 16 bases separating them. The germline CDR1 and CDR2 sequences are SGHDT and YYEEEE. The CDR3 loop is CASSQGRGKYTEAFF. CDR3 DNA: TGTGCCAGCAGCCAGGGTCGGGGGAAGTACACTGAAGCTTTCTTT.

This chain uses TRBV7-9 with TRBJ2-1; TRBD2 matches 8 bases. V shed 0 bases and J 6 bases; nucleotides not matched to a gene: 16. CDR1 and CDR2 (germline): SEHNR, FQNEAQ (reference sequence). This CDR3 spans 19 amino acids. The CDR3 region has the DNA TGTGCCAGCAGCTTAGCAAAAATTAGCGGGATTGAGATGGGCAATGAGCAGTTCTTC. Translating it yields CASSLAKISGIEMGNEQFF.

This clone was counted between two and nine times. The chain recombines TRBV6-1 with TRBJ1-4, with unresolved D. The V gene's germline CDR1 is MNHNS and CDR2 SASEGT. The CDR3 runs 13 residues. The germline V and J ends were trimmed by 10 bases and 5 bases, with 14 bases remaining between them. This chain's CDR3 is CATAPQLNEKLFF. CDR3 in DNA: TGTGCCACCGCCCCGCAGTTGAATGAAAAACTGTTTTTT.

V gene TRBV10-3 combines with J gene TRBJ1-2, with D unresolved. V was trimmed by 3 bases and J by 6 bases, leaving 5 bases between them. This CDR3 has 11 amino acids. Germline V gives CDR1 ENHRY, CDR2 SYGVKD. This chain's CDR3 is CAISDLNGYTF. The CDR3 DNA sequence: TGTGCCATCAGTGATTTAAATGGCTACACCTTC.

This clone appeared a few times. The genes are TRBV6-1 and TRBJ2-7; 9 bases line up with TRBD2. The germline V gene has CDR1 MNHNS and CDR2 SASEGT. This CDR3 is 16 amino acids long. J was trimmed by 0 bases and V by 2 bases; bases with no gene match: 5. CDR3 amino acids: CASSESRLAVSYEQYF. The CDR3 region has the DNA TGTGCCAGCAGTGAATCCCGACTAGCGGTCTCCTACGAGCAGTACTTC.

The chain employs TRBV7-2 and TRBJ2-7; D perhaps matches TRBD2 (6 bases). Trimming left V 5 bases short and J 2 bases short, with 19 bases between. Germline loops: CDR1 SGHTA, CDR2 FQGNSA. The CDR3 runs to 16 residues. CDR3 sequence: CASSRRTGTLTYEQYF. The CDR3 bases are TGTGCCAGCAGCCGTCGCACGGGGACTCTCACCTACGAGCAGTACTTC.

The CDR3 is CASSLGARSYEQYF. The CDR3 DNA reads as TGTGCCAGCAGCCTAGGGGCCAGGTCCTACGAGCAGTACTTC. The chain recombines TRBV5-6 with TRBJ2-7; D is possibly TRBD1 (5 bases). The CDR3 is made up of 14 amino acids. Trimming took 4 bases from V and 1 from J, leaving 12 bases between them. Germline V gene sequence: CDR1 SGHDT, CDR2 YYEEEE.

This clone appeared a single time. The chain combines TRBV30 with TRBJ1-1; 7 bases are a match to TRBD1. J gave up 4 bases and V 2 bases, and 13 bases lay outside the gene matches. This CDR3 contains 16 residues. CDR1 is GTSNPN and CDR2 is SVGIG in the germline V gene (reference sequence). The DNA of the CDR3 is TGTGCCTGGAGTTGGGGACAGACCTTCGGGGTCACTGAAGCTTTCTTT. This translates into CAWSWGQTFGVTEAFF.

As regards this clone: Other DNA sequences in the same sample also yield this CDR3. The gene calls are TRBV7-2 and TRBJ2-3; 9 bases are a match to TRBD2. Germline V lookup: CDR1 SGHTA, CDR2 FQGNSA. The J segment lost 0 bases and the V segment lost 2 bases, leaving 3 bases of the junction unmatched. The CDR3 spans 16 residues. Written as DNA, the CDR3 is TGTGCCAGCAGCTTAAGGCTAGCGGGAAGCACAGATACGCAGTATTTT. It encodes CASSLRLAGSTDTQYF.

This clone was seen only a few times. The chain uses TRBV2 and TRBJ1-1; 11 bases match TRBD1. Germline CDR1 SNHLY, CDR2 FYNNEI. The ends lost 5 bases at V and 3 bases at J; junction bases unmatched: 8. The CDR3 sequence is 16 residues long. CDR3 sequence reads: CASSQGQGEMDTEAFF. The CDR3 nucleotides are TGTGCCAGCAGTCAGGGACAGGGGGAAATGGACACTGAAGCTTTCTTT.

This clone was recorded only once. The chain combines TRBV19 with TRBJ1-5; possible D gene TRBD1, 6 bases. V lost 6 bases to trimming and J lost 4 bases, with 19 bases between them. Germline V CDR1 and CDR2: LNHDA, SQIVND (reference sequence). The CDR3 consists of 16 residues. The CDR3 DNA sequence: TGTGCCAGTAGGATGGAAGGGGGGGACCTAAATCAGCCCCAGCATTTT. Translated: CASRMEGGDLNQPQHF.

Only one count was recorded for this clone. The J gene is TRBJ2-1, the V gene TRBV7-6; D is perhaps TRBD2 (6 bases). Germline-derived CDR1 and CDR2 are SGHVS and FNYEAQ. Trimming shortened V by 2 bases and J by 2 bases, and 10 bases separated the two germline ends. The CDR3 contains 15 residues. CDR3 DNA sequence: TGTGCCAGCAGCTTACTAGCGTCCACCTACAATGAGCAGTTCTTC. Protein product: CASSLLASTYNEQFF.

The chain is built from TRBV28 and TRBJ2-3; D call uncertain. The CDR3 loop spans 15 amino acids. The germline V gene has CDR1 MDHEN and CDR2 SYDVKM. Trimming shortened V by 4 bases and J by 5 bases, and 16 bases separated the two germline ends. CDR3 DNA sequence: TGTGCCAGCAGTTCCCTTTCCGCTATAGAAGATACGCAGTATTTT. Encoded protein: CASSSLSAIEDTQYF. The variable domain in full, completed from reference TRBV28 and TRBJ2-3, reads DVKVTQSSRYLVKRTGEKVFLECVQDMDHENMFWYRQDPGLGLRLIYFSYDVKMKEKGDIPEGYSVSREKKERFSLILESASTNQTSMYLCASSSLSAIEDTQYFGPGTRLTVL.

The chain is built from TRBV11-2 and TRBJ2-7, with TRBD2 identical over 9 bases. Germline assignment: CDR1 SGHAT and CDR2 FQNNGV. The CDR3 has 16 amino acids. Trimming took 0 bases from V and 1 from J; bases not matched to a gene: 4. The CDR3 reads CASSLEAGGGSYEQYF. In DNA form, the CDR3 reads TGTGCCAGCAGCTTAGAGGCGGGAGGGGGGTCCTACGAGCAGTACTTC. The entire variable domain, with the rest obtained from reference TRBV11-2 and TRBJ2-7, is as follows: EAGVAQSPRYKIIEKRQSVAFWCNPISGHATLYWYQQILGQGPKLLIQFQNNGVVDDSQLPKDRFSAERLKGVDSTLKIQPAKLEDSAVYLCASSLEAGGGSYEQYFGPGTRLTVT.

This clone was counted between two and nine times. The chain has TRBV4-2 and TRBJ2-3; 8 bases are shared with TRBD2. V was clipped by 3 bases and J by 4 bases; unmatched bases: 6. This CDR3 is built from 15 residues. Germline values: CDR1 LGHNA, CDR2 YNFKEQ. CDR3: CASSHAAGAADTQYF. In DNA form, the CDR3 reads TGTGCCAGCAGCCATGCAGCGGGAGCGGCAGATACGCAGTATTTT.

The gene calls are TRBV5-4 and TRBJ1-1; 8 nucleotides match TRBD1. Trimming cost V 2 bases and J 1 base; bases outside gene matches: 1. The CDR3 is 14 residues long. The germline gives CDR1 SGHNT, CDR2 YYREEE (reference sequence). In DNA, the CDR3 is TGTGCCAGCAGCTTTCAGGGGGCGAACACTGAAGCTTTCTTT. Translating gives CASSFQGANTEAFF.